These T cell receptor beta chains were read from a single sample in a study of blood T cell repertoires in COVID-19. Produced via immunoSEQ multiplex PCR; TCRdb's table is partial and in-frame only. This sample yields 300,000 to 400,000 clones, of which 87% are seen a single time; roughly 6% belongs to the top ten. The material sequenced was peripheral blood. The receptors stem from a woman between 50 and 59 years old with COVID-19, enrolled during active disease. Both conserved end residues are part of each CDR3. A D gene is named only where the DNA matches it firmly. The size field is filled for only some rows; it gives once, few, many or a size class.

V,size,D,J,DNA,CDR3
TRBV15,.,.,TRBJ1-5,TGTGCCACCAGCAGAGATGACGGGTCCCGCAATCAGCCCCAGCATTTT,CATSRDDGSRNQPQHF
TRBV7-3,few,TRBD1,TRBJ2-1,TGTGCCAGCAGCAGGGACAGCTCCTACAATGAGCAGTTCTTC,CASSRDSSYNEQFF
TRBV6-4,.,.,TRBJ1-1,TGTGCCAGCAGCTTAATTCCAGGGGTTCACGCTTTCTTT,CASSLIPGVHAFF
TRBV12-3/TRBV12-4,.,TRBD1,TRBJ2-3,TGTGCCAGCAGATCGGGACAGGACGATACGCAGTATTTT,CASRSGQDDTQYF
TRBV4-1,.,.,TRBJ2-5,TGCGCCAGCAGCCAAGGGACGGGAAGAGGCCGAGAGACCCAGTACTTC,CASSQGTGRGRETQYF
TRBV6-1,.,.,TRBJ2-7,TGTGCCAGCAGTGAAGCGCTTTACCCAGGCTACGAGCAGTACTTC,CASSEALYPGYEQYF
TRBV29-1,.,.,TRBJ2-7,TGCAGCGTAACCACAGGGTGGGGATCCTACGAGCAGTACTTC,CSVTTGWGSYEQYF
TRBV3-1/TRBV3-2,.,TRBD1,TRBJ1-2,TGTGCCAGCAGCCAATGGACAGGGGACTATGGCTACACCTTC,CASSQWTGDYGYTF
TRBV2,.,TRBD1,TRBJ2-5,TGTGCCAGCAGCCGGACAGGGGGTAGGGAGACCCAGTACTTC,CASSRTGGRETQYF
TRBV30,.,.,TRBJ2-7,TGTGCCTGGATCTCCATTATGGACAACTCCTACGAGCAGTACTTC,CAWISIMDNSYEQYF
TRBV15,.,.,TRBJ1-5,TGTGCCACCAGCAGAGATTTCAGTCCCAATCAGCCCCAGCATTTT,CATSRDFSPNQPQHF
TRBV6-5,few,TRBD1,TRBJ2-2,TGTGCCAGCAGGGCCGGGACAGGGGCCTCCGGGGAGCTGTTTTTT,CASRAGTGASGELFF
TRBV24-1,.,TRBD1,TRBJ2-3,TGTGCCACCAGTGATCACAGGGGAAGCCCAGATACGCAGTATTTT,CATSDHRGSPDTQYF
TRBV5-1,.,TRBD2,TRBJ2-5,TGCGCCAGCAGCTACAGCGGGAGTATTCGGGAGACCCAGTACTTC,CASSYSGSIRETQYF
TRBV27,.,.,TRBJ1-1,TGTGCCAGCAGCTCCCACAGCAACACTGAAGCTTTCTTT,CASSSHSNTEAFF
TRBV10-3,.,TRBD1,TRBJ1-2,TGTGCCATCAGAGAGGGACAGACGATCAACTATGGCTACACCTTC,CAIREGQTINYGYTF
TRBV5-1,.,.,TRBJ2-5,TGCGCCAGCAGCCACGGGTTAGTAAAAGAGACCCAGTACTTC,CASSHGLVKETQYF
TRBV24-1,.,.,TRBJ2-3,TGTGCCACCAGTGTTAGGGGACTCACAGATACGCAGTATTTT,CATSVRGLTDTQYF
TRBV29-1,.,TRBD1,TRBJ2-7,TGCAGCGTCCACCGGGACAGAGGCGACGAGCAGTACTTC,CSVHRDRGDEQYF
TRBV18,.,.,TRBJ1-3,TGTGCCAGCTCACCACCAAGCGGGACTCCTGGAAACACCATATATTTT,CASSPPSGTPGNTIYF
TRBV11-3,.,TRBD1,TRBJ2-2,TGTGCCAGCAGCTCGGACCGGGACAGGGGGTCTGGGGAGCTGTTTTTT,CASSSDRDRGSGELFF
TRBV28,.,.,TRBJ1-4,TGTGCCAGCAGTTCCACCCCCCCCCACAGGGTGACTAATGAAAAACTGTTTTTT,CASSSTPPHRVTNEKLFF
TRBV18,.,TRBD1,TRBJ1-1,TGTGCCAGCTCACTTGGACAGGTTAACACTGAAGCTTTCTTT,CASSLGQVNTEAFF
TRBV7-2,.,.,TRBJ1-3,TGTGCCAGCAGCTCCCGACAGACGGTCTCTGGAAACACCATATATTTT,CASSSRQTVSGNTIYF
TRBV5-1,.,TRBD1,TRBJ1-1,TGCGCCAGCAGCTTCTTGGGGACAGGGGTTGAAGCTTTCTTT,CASSFLGTGVEAFF
TRBV6-6,.,.,TRBJ2-7,TGTGCCAGCACCGAAGGGGGTTACGAGCAGTACTTC,CASTEGGYEQYF
TRBV5-1,once,.,TRBJ2-7,TGCGCCAGCAGTAATACCGGGACTCCTTTAAGGTACTTC,CASSNTGTPLRYF
TRBV27,.,TRBD1,TRBJ1-2,TGTGCCAGCAGTGGGACAGGGAGAATAGGGTATGGCTACACCTTC,CASSGTGRIGYGYTF
TRBV30,.,.,TRBJ1-1,TGTGCCTATATACGAGAAAAGAATGAAGCTTTCTTT,CAYIREKNEAFF